The 17 T cell receptor beta chains reported below all come from one sample, sequenced in a study of shared clonotypes between healthy human individuals. The protocol was immunoSEQ multiplex PCR, while the TCRdb copy is restricted to in-frame clones and leaves out a portion. The sample has 600,000 or so clones, roughly 98% seen once; the top ten hold 0.3%. CD45RO negativity and positive selection for CCR7 defined naive CD8 cells, a population that excluded terminally differentiated effector memory CD45RA+ cells. The source material was naive CD8+ T cells sorted from blood. These receptors were taken from a man in his thirties or forties in good health.

Remarks on this clone: The sample carries other DNA sequences with the same CDR3. The chain carries TRBV5-1 and TRBJ2-7; 7 nucleotides match TRBD2. Germline CDR1 and CDR2: SGHRS and YFSETQ. This CDR3 comprises 14 residues. Losses at the gene ends were 1 base for V and 3 bases for J; bases not matched to a gene: 4. CDR3 sequence (DNA): TGCGCCAGCAGCTTGTTGGGCGGGAGCTACGAGCAGTACTTC. This gives the protein CASSLLGGSYEQYF.

This rearrangement joins TRBV7-9 to TRBJ2-2, with no clear D. The V and J ends lost 8 bases and 5 bases respectively, with 15 bases between them. CDR1 is SEHNR and CDR2 is FQNEAQ in the germline V gene (reference sequence). The CDR3 is made up of 14 amino acids. Here the CDR3 reads CASSPEMVTGELFF. Here the CDR3 DNA reads TGTGCCAGCTCCCCGGAGATGGTAACCGGGGAGCTGTTTTTT.

The CDR3 nucleotides are TGCAGCGGGATCGGCACTGAAGCTTTCTTT. It encodes CSGIGTEAFF. The chain couples TRBV29-1 to TRBJ1-1; D gene unclear. V dropped 7 bases and J dropped 4 bases, with 7 bases sitting between them. Germline V gene sequence: CDR1 SQVTM, CDR2 ANQGSEA. The CDR3 covers 10 residues. The full variable domain, rest sourced from reference TRBV29-1 and TRBJ1-1, is SAVISQKPSRDICQRGTSLTIQCQVDSQVTMMFWYRQQPGQSLTLIATANQGSEATYESGFVIDKFPISRPNLTFSTLTVSNMSPEDSSIYLCSGIGTEAFFGQGTRLTVV.

The rearrangement uses TRBV15 and TRBJ2-7; D may be TRBD2 (6 bases). Trimming took off 0 bases at V and 0 bases at J, with 9 bases between the two ends. The CDR3 runs to 15 residues. Germline CDR1 reads LNHNV; CDR2 reads YYDKDF (reference sequence). DNA of the CDR3: TGTGCCACCAGCAGAGATGTCGGGAGCTCCTACGAGCAGTACTTC. This codes for CATSRDVGSSYEQYF. Full variable domain (outside the CDR3, taken from reference TRBV15 and TRBJ2-7): DAMVIQNPRYQVTQFGKPVTLSCSQTLNHNVMYWYQQKSSQAPKLLFHYYDKDFNNEADTPDNFQSRRPNTSFCFLDIRSPGLGDTAMYLCATSRDVGSSYEQYFGPGTRLTVT.

The genes are TRBV29-1 and TRBJ2-2; D assignment may be TRBD1 or TRBD2 (5 bases each). The CDR3 has 14 amino acids. Germline V gene data show CDR1 as SQVTM and CDR2 as ANQGSEA. The ends were cut back, 4 bases at V and 2 bases at J, with 11 bases in the middle. The CDR3 DNA reads TGCAGCGTTGGGGACCCATACAACACCGGGGAGCTGTTTTTT. Encoded protein: CSVGDPYNTGELFF.

The chain recombines TRBV6-1 with TRBJ2-7; D gene uncertain. Trimming cost V 4 bases and J 3 bases, with 7 bases left between them. Germline values: CDR1 MNHNS, CDR2 SASEGT. The CDR3 consists of 12 residues. For the CDR3, the DNA is TGTGCCAGCAGTGGACCGAACTACGAGCAGTACTTC. Translated: CASSGPNYEQYF.

The CDR3 bases are TGTGCCAGCTCACTGGGACTAGCGGGAGGTTCCTACAATGAGCAGTTCTTC. This translates into CASSLGLAGGSYNEQFF. The J gene is TRBJ2-1, the V gene TRBV18, with 15 bases identical to TRBD2. Germline V gene data show CDR1 as KGHSH and CDR2 as LQKENI. V shed 4 bases and J 1 base; nucleotides not matched to a gene: 2. CDR3 size: 17 residues.

This sequence joins TRBV27 and TRBJ2-3, with 7 bases lining up with TRBD1. Germline V CDR1 and CDR2: MNHEY, SMNVEV (reference sequence). V shed 5 bases and J 2 bases; nucleotides not matched to a gene: 10. The CDR3 is 16 amino acids. The CDR3 DNA reads as TGTGCCAGCAGTGTAATACAGGGGACCCCCACAGATACGCAGTATTTT. Translating gives CASSVIQGTPTDTQYF.

This chain links TRBV5-1 with TRBJ2-5, with D possibly being TRBD1 (6 bases). The CDR3 is made up of 14 amino acids. V shed 4 bases and J shed 1 base, with 11 bases lying between them. Germline V lookup: CDR1 SGHRS, CDR2 YFSETQ. In DNA, the CDR3 is TGCGCCAGCAGCATAGGACAGACCCAAGAGACCCAGTACTTC. Translated, it gives CASSIGQTQETQYF.

This chain links TRBV11-2 with TRBJ2-7, with D tentatively TRBD2 (5 bases). Germline CDR1 SGHAT, CDR2 FQNNGV. CDR3 length: 15 amino acids. V shed 3 bases and J shed 3 bases, with 15 bases lying between them. CDR3 sequence (DNA): TGTGCCAGCAGCTTCCAGGACTTAGCCGTCTACGAGCAGTACTTC. Its translation is CASSFQDLAVYEQYF.

This sequence joins TRBV28 and TRBJ2-3, with TRBD1 matching 10 bases. The CDR3 runs to 19 residues. Germline CDR1 is MDHEN and CDR2 is SYDVKM. The ends lost 5 bases at V and 2 bases at J; junction bases unmatched: 16. CDR3 in amino acids: CASSLRTGGGRKDTDTQYF. In DNA form, the CDR3 reads TGTGCCAGCAGTCTACGGACAGGGGGAGGTCGTAAGGACACAGATACGCAGTATTTT.

The rearrangement joins TRBV11-2 to TRBJ1-1; D call uncertain. V lost 7 bases, J lost 0 bases, and 9 bases lay in between. The CDR3 runs to 13 residues. Germline V gene lookup returns CDR1 SGHAT and CDR2 FQNNGV. As DNA, the CDR3 is TGTGCCAGCAAAAAAGTCATGAACACTGAAGCTTTCTTT. Translated, it gives CASKKVMNTEAFF.

This clone was observed once. The chain joins TRBV5-1 to TRBJ2-7, with 7 bases matching TRBD1. There are 14 residues in the CDR3. Germline values: CDR1 SGHRS, CDR2 YFSETQ. J was trimmed by 4 bases and V by 4 bases; bases with no gene match: 8. Here the CDR3 reads CASSPKGGGYEQYF. For the CDR3, the DNA is TGCGCCAGCAGCCCCAAAGGGGGCGGGTACGAGCAGTACTTC.

V usage is TRBV10-1 and J usage is TRBJ2-3, with TRBD2 matching 8 bases. The CDR3 has 13 amino acids. CDR1 and CDR2 from the germline V gene are WNHNN and SYGVQD (reference sequence). J was trimmed by 7 bases and V by 3 bases; bases with no gene match: 3. DNA of the CDR3: TGCGCCAGCAGTGAACTAGCGGAAAATACGCAGTATTTT. Amino acid sequence: CASSELAENTQYF.

This chain joins TRBV10-2 and TRBJ2-7; 8 positions agree with TRBD1. V gave up 5 bases and J gave up 3 bases; unmatched junction bases: 9. The germline CDR1 and CDR2 sequences are WSHSY and SAAADI. CDR3 length: 15 residues. The CDR3 coding sequence is TGCGCCAGCAGTTCTAACCGGGACAGGCACTACGAGCAGTACTTC. It encodes CASSSNRDRHYEQYF.

In its sample, this clone was seen once. One end of the junction fails to match germline, which may point to a read error. The V call is TRBV6-6, the J call TRBJ2-5, with 14 nucleotides matching TRBD2. The CDR3 consists of 16 residues. Germline CDR1 reads MNHNY; CDR2 reads SVGAGI (reference sequence). CDR3 residues: CASSLSPGLAGEAQYF. Written as DNA, the CDR3 is TGTGCCAGCAGCCTTTCCCCGGGACTAGCGGGAGAGGCCCAGTACTTC.

The J gene is TRBJ2-6, the V gene TRBV5-1; D is ambiguous. V lost 1 base and J 0 bases, leaving 11 bases between the germline ends. Germline values: CDR1 SGHRS, CDR2 YFSETQ. There are 17 residues in the CDR3. The DNA for the CDR3 is TGCGCCAGCAGCTTGTTTTCGGATCACTCTGGGGCCAACGTCCTGACTTTC. This sequence encodes CASSLFSDHSGANVLTF. The variable domain in full, completed from reference TRBV5-1 and TRBJ2-6, reads KAGVTQTPRYLIKTRGQQVTLSCSPISGHRSVSWYQQTPGQGLQFLFEYFSETQRNKGNFPGRFSGRQFSNSRSEMNVSTLELGDSALYLCASSLFSDHSGANVLTFGAGSRLTVL.